A single sample is the source of the 18 T cell receptor beta chains below, sequenced in a study of vaccination and CD4 T cells after COVID-19. These receptors lack a known antigen. Cultured CD4+ T cell DNA was sequenced using the Oncomine TCR Beta short-read assay. Via MiXCR, TCRdb re-called the PCR reads, giving one row per CDR3 protein. The sample consists of some 20,000 distinct CDR3 sequences, approximately 33% of them appearing once. As to treatment: approximately 10-day PBMC culture with coronavirus spike peptide pools or control peptides (ViraFEST assay). What was sequenced was cultured CD4+ T cells from blood. The source is a human donor with COVID-19.

This chain uses TRBV4-3 with TRBJ1-3, with a weak D call TRBD1 (6 bases). Per germline, CDR1 LGHNA and CDR2 YSLEER. V lost 1 base and J lost 4, with 8 bases in between. This CDR3 has 14 residues. For the CDR3, the DNA is TGCGCCAGCAGCCAAGTTACAGGGGGAAACACCATATATTTT. Protein product: CASSQVTGGNTIYF.

This clonotype was observed a handful of times. CDR3 region: CATSEFEQPQHF. CDR3 bases: TGTGCCACCAGTGAATTCGAACAGCCCCAGCATTTT. The chain recombines TRBV24-1 with TRBJ1-5; D gene uncertain. Germline loops: CDR1 KGHDR, CDR2 SFDVKD. The V gene lost 4 bases and the J gene lost 7 bases, with 7 bases spanning the gap. This CDR3 is 12 amino acids long.

The genes are TRBV20-1 and TRBJ2-5, with D possibly matching TRBD1 (6 bases). Germline-derived CDR1 and CDR2 are DFQATT and SNEGSKA (reference sequence). The V gene lost 7 bases and the J gene lost 2 bases, with 8 bases spanning the gap. The CDR3 contains 11 residues. For the CDR3, the DNA is TGCAGTGTAGGGACACAAGAGACCCAGTACTTC. This encodes CSVGTQETQYF.

This rearrangement joins TRBV12-3 or TRBV12-4 to TRBJ2-3; TRBD2 aligns across 8 bases. V gave up 6 bases and J gave up 4 bases; unmatched junction bases: 6. The CDR3 has 14 residues. The CDR3 here is CASSGGAVADTQYF. In DNA, the CDR3 is TGTGCCAGCAGCGGGGGGGCGGTGGCAGATACGCAGTATTTT.

V gene TRBV6-4 combines with J gene TRBJ2-7, with D uncertain. Trimming stripped 3 bases from V and 3 bases from J, with 9 bases between. Germline CDR1 is MRHNA and CDR2 is SNTAGT. There are 13 residues in the CDR3. CDR3 sequence (DNA): TGTGCCAGCAGTGAATCATGGGGCTACGAGCAGTACTTC. The encoded protein is CASSESWGYEQYF.

This chain uses TRBV5-5 with TRBJ1-2, with D uncertain. The CDR3 length is 15 residues. V was cut by 4 bases and J by 8 bases, with 21 bases left in between. Germline CDR1 and CDR2: SGHKS and YYEKEE (reference sequence). This CDR3 is CASSLDPLWDKGYTF. CDR3 DNA: TGTGCCAGCAGCCTAGACCCTCTCTGGGATAAGGGCTACACCTTC.

V is TRBV2 and J is TRBJ2-3, with D perhaps TRBD1 or TRBD2 (6 bases each). V shed 6 bases and J shed 5 bases, with 9 bases lying between them. There are 12 residues in the CDR3. Germline lookup yields CDR1 SNHLY and CDR2 FYNNEI. Here the CDR3 DNA reads TGTGCCAGCAGGAAGGGGGGAGATACGCAGTATTTT. Residues: CASRKGGDTQYF.

The chain joins TRBV20-1 to TRBJ1-3; tentatively, D is TRBD1 (6 bases). There are 16 residues in the CDR3. CDR1 is DFQATT and CDR2 is SNEGSKA in the germline V gene (reference sequence). With 1 base removed from V and 8 bases from J, the gap between germline ends came to 21 bases. CDR3 sequence: CSARVQPGALEYTIYF. In nucleotides, the CDR3 is TGCAGTGCTAGAGTTCAACCGGGGGCATTAGAGTACACCATATATTTT.

The chain employs TRBV27 and TRBJ1-5; 9 bases match TRBD1. CDR3 length equals 15 residues. Germline loops: CDR1 MNHEY, CDR2 SMNVEV (reference sequence). V gave up 3 bases and J gave up 4 bases; unmatched junction bases: 4. The CDR3 region is CASSFSTGGNQPQHF. CDR3 in DNA: TGTGCCAGCAGTTTCTCGACAGGGGGGAATCAGCCCCAGCATTTT.

This clonotype was picked up a small number of times. The rearrangement uses TRBV20-1 and TRBJ1-2; D remains ambiguous. Between the trimmed V and J ends, which lost 3 bases and 1 base, there was a span of 3 bases. From germline, CDR1 is DFQATT and CDR2 SNEGSKA (reference sequence). The CDR3 sequence is 11 residues long. The CDR3 DNA follows: TGCAGTGCTAGTAGTAACTATGGCTACACCTTC. Translating it yields CSASSNYGYTF.

The rearrangement uses TRBV6-4 and TRBJ2-6; unclear D gene. CDR1 is MRHNA and CDR2 is SNTAGT in the germline V gene. The CDR3 loop spans 18 amino acids. Trimming took 4 bases from V and 0 from J, leaving 16 bases between them. CDR3 region: CASSVHGTTFSGANVLTF. CDR3 DNA sequence: TGTGCCAGCAGTGTTCATGGCACAACATTCTCTGGGGCCAACGTCCTGACTTTC.

This clonotype was recorded a few times. V usage is TRBV24-1 and J usage is TRBJ1-3; 7 bases are shared with TRBD1. V trimming: 11 bases; J trimming: 4 bases; junction bases outside the gene matches: 7. The CDR3 is 13 amino acids. CDR1 is KGHDR, CDR2 SFDVKD, per germline. Here the CDR3 reads CAILTGTGNTIYF. The CDR3, as DNA: TGTGCCATCTTGACAGGGACGGGAAACACCATATATTTT.

The rearrangement uses TRBV7-8 and TRBJ2-5; D is unclear. In germline, CDR1 is SGHVS, CDR2 FQNEAQ. This CDR3 region has 12 residues. Between the trimmed V and J ends, which lost 2 bases and 6 bases, there was a span of 7 bases. CDR3 amino acids: CASSLYDKTQYF. CDR3 sequence (DNA): TGTGCCAGCAGCTTATATGATAAGACCCAGTACTTC.

The chain carries TRBV2 and TRBJ1-2, with 9 bases fitting TRBD1. This CDR3 comprises 13 residues. CDR1 is SNHLY and CDR2 is FYNNEI in the germline V gene. The junction had 6 bases not matched to a gene; V was cut back by 5 bases and J by 8 bases. For the CDR3, the DNA is TGTGCCAGCAGTACCGGGACAGGGAAAGGCTACACCTTC. Residues: CASSTGTGKGYTF.

This clonotype has more than one count but fewer than ten. CDR3: CASLDRGPTGELFF. The CDR3 coding sequence is TGTGCCAGCCTGGACAGGGGGCCAACCGGGGAGCTGTTTTTT. The chain couples TRBV2 to TRBJ2-2; 11 bases map to TRBD1. The CDR3 loop spans 14 amino acids. The germline gives CDR1 SNHLY, CDR2 FYNNEI. V lost 8 bases to trimming and J lost 5 bases; unmatched junction nucleotides: 4.

This clonotype occurred a few times. This chain joins TRBV10-2 and TRBJ1-5; D is unresolved. Germline CDR1 and CDR2: WSHSY and SAAADI. V was pared by 3 bases and J by 4 bases, with 13 bases between. The CDR3 extends over 15 amino acids. The CDR3 nucleotides read TGCGCCAGCAGTGAATCACCCGATAGGAATCAGCCCCAGCATTTT. As protein: CASSESPDRNQPQHF.

The chain recombines TRBV27 with TRBJ1-6, with D perhaps matching TRBD1 (5 bases). Germline assignment: CDR1 MNHEY and CDR2 SMNVEV (reference sequence). The CDR3 has 18 residues. V gave up 4 bases and J gave up 0 bases, with 16 bases separating them. CDR3 sequence: CASSSGPGRSSYNSPLHF. The CDR3 DNA reads as TGTGCCAGCAGTTCGGGACCGGGACGGAGCTCCTATAATTCACCCCTCCACTTT.

This sequence joins TRBV6-1 and TRBJ1-5; weak D call: TRBD1 (6 bases). This CDR3 spans 14 amino acids. Looked up from germline, CDR1 is MNHNS and CDR2 is SASEGT. V lost 8 bases, J lost 5 bases, and 16 bases lay in between. CDR3 residues: CASLKQGMDQPQHF. CDR3 DNA sequence: TGTGCCAGCCTGAAACAGGGTATGGATCAGCCCCAGCATTTT.